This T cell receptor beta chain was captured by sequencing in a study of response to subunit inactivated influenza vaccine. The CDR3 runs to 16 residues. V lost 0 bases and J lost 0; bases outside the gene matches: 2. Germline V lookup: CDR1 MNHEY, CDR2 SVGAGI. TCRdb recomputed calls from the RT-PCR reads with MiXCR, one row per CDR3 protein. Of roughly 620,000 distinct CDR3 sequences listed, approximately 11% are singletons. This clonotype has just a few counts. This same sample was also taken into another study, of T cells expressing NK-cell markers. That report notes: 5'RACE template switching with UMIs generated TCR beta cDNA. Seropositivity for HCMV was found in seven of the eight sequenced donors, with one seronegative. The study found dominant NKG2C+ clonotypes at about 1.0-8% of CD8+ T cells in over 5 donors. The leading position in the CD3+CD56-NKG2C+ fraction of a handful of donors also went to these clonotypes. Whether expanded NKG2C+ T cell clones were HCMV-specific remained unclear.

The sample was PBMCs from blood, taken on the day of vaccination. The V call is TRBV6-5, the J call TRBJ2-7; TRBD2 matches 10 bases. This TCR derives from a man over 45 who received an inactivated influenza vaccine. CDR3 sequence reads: CASSYSWTSGSYEQYF. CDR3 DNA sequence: TGTGCCAGCAGTTACTCTTGGACTAGCGGCTCCTACGAGCAGTACTTC.